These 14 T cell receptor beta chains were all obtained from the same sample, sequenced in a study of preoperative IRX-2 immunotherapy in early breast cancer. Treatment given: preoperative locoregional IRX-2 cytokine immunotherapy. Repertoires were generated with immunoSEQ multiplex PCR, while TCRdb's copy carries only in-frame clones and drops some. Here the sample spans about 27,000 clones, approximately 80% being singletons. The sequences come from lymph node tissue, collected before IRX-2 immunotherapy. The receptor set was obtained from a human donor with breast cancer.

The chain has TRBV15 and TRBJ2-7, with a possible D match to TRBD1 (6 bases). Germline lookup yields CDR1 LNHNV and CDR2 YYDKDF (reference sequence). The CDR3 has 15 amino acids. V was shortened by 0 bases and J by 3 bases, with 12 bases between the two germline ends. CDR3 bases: TGTGCCACCAGCAGAGATATGGACAGCTTCTACGAGCAGTACTTC. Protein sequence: CATSRDMDSFYEQYF.

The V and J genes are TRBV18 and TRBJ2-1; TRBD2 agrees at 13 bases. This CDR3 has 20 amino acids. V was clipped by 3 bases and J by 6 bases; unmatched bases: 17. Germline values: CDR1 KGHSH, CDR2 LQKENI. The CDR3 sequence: CASSPVPGLAGITWGNEQFF. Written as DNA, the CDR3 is TGTGCCAGCTCACCGGTGCCGGGACTAGCGGGGATAACTTGGGGCAATGAGCAGTTCTTC.

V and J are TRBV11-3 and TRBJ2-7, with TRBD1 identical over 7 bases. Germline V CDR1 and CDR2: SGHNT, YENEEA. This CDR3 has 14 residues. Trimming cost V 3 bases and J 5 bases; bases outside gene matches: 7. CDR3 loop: CASSFEGARDEQYF. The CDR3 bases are TGTGCCAGCAGCTTTGAGGGGGCAAGGGACGAGCAGTACTTC.

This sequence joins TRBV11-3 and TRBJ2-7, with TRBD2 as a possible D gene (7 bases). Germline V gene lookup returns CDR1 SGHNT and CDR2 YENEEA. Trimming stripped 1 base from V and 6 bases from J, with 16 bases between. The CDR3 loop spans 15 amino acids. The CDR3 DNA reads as TGTGCCAGCAGCTTAGTTGGCAGGGGAGGGGCCGAGCAGTACTTC. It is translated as CASSLVGRGGAEQYF.

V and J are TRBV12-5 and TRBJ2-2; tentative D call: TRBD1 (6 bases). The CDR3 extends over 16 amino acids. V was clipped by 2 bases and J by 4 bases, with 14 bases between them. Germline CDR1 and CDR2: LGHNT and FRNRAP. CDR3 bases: TGTGCTAGTGGTTTGTCCTCAGGGGCCGGCACCGGGGAGCTGTTTTTT. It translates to CASGLSSGAGTGELFF.

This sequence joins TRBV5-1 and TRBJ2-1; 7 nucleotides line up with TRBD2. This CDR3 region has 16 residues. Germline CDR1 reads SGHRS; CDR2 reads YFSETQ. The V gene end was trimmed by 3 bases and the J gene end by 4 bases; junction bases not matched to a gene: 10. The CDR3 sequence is CASSSPSGLRYNEQFF. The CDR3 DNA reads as TGCGCCAGCAGCTCTCCCTCGGGACTAAGGTACAATGAGCAGTTCTTC. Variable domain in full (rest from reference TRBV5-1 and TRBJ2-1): KAGVTQTPRYLIKTRGQQVTLSCSPISGHRSVSWYQQTPGQGLQFLFEYFSETQRNKGNFPGRFSGRQFSNSRSEMNVSTLELGDSALYLCASSSPSGLRYNEQFFGPGTRLTVL.

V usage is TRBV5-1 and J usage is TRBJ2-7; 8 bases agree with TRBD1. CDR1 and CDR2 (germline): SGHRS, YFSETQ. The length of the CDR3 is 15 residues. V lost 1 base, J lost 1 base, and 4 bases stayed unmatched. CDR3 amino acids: CASSLTDRASYEQYF. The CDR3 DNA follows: TGCGCCAGCAGCTTGACGGACAGGGCTTCCTACGAGCAGTACTTC.

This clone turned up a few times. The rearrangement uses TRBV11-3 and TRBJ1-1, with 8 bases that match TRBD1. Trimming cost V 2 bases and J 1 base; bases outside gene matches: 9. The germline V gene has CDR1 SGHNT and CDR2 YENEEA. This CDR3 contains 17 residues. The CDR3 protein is CASSLFAQGTGNTEAFF. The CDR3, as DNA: TGTGCCAGCAGCTTATTTGCCCAAGGGACAGGGAACACTGAAGCTTTCTTT.

The CDR3 here is CASSFSQSNNEQFF. The CDR3 bases are TGTGCCAGCAGCTTTAGCCAGTCGAACAATGAGCAGTTCTTC. This sequence joins TRBV7-1 and TRBJ2-1; D unclear. TRBV7-1 is known as an ORF, though its function is uncertain. Trimming pared 4 bases from V and 5 bases from J, leaving 12 bases between. This CDR3 has 14 amino acids.

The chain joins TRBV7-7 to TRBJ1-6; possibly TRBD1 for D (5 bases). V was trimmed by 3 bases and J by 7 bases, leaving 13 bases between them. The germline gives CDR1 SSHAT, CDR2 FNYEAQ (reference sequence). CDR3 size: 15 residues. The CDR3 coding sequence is TGTGCCAGCAGCTTGGGGGAGGGAAGAAATTCACCCCTCCACTTT. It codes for CASSLGEGRNSPLHF.

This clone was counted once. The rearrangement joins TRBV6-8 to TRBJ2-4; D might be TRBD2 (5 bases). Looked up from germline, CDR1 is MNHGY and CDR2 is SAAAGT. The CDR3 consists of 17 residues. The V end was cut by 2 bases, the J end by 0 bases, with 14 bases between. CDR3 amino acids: CASSYTFSALAKNIQYF. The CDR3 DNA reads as TGTGCCAGCAGTTACACCTTTAGCGCTCTAGCCAAAAACATTCAGTACTTC.

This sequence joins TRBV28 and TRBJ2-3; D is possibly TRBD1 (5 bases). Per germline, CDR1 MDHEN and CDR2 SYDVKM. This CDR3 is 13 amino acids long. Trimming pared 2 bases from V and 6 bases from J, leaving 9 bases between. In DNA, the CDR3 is TGTGCCAGCAGTTTAGGATCAGGGGATACGCAGTATTTT. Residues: CASSLGSGDTQYF.

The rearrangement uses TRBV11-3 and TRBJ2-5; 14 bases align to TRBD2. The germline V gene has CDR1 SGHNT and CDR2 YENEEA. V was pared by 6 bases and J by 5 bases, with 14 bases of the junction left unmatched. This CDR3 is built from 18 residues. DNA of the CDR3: TGTGCCAGCAGGAGGGGGACTAGCGGGAGCCAACCCCGGGAGACCCAGTACTTC. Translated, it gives CASRRGTSGSQPRETQYF.

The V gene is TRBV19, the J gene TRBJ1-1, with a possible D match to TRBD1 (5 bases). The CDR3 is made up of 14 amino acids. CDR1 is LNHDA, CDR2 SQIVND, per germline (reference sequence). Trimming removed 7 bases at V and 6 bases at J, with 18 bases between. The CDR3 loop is CASIGFGGVPEAFF. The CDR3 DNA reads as TGTGCCAGTATAGGATTCGGGGGTGTCCCTGAAGCTTTCTTT.